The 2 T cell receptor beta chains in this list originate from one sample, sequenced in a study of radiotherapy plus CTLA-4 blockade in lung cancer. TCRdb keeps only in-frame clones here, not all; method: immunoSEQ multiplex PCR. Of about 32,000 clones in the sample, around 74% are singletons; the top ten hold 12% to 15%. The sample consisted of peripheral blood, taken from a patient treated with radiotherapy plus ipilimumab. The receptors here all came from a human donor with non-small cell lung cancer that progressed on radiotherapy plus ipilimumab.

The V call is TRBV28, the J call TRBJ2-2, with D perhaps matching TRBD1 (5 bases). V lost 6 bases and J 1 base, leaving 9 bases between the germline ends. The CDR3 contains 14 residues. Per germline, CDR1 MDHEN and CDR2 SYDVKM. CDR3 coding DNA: TGTGCCAGCAGACCCACAGGGAACACCGGGGAGCTGTTTTTT. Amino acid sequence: CASRPTGNTGELFF.

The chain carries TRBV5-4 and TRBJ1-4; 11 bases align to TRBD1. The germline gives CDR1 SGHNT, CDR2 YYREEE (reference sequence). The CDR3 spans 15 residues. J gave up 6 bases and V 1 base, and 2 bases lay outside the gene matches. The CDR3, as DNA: TGTGCCAGCAGCTTGCAGGGACAGGGGGATGAAAAACTGTTTTTT. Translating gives CASSLQGQGDEKLFF.